This entry features one T cell receptor beta chain sequence. Trimming stripped 1 base from V and 12 bases from J, with 13 bases between. This CDR3 has 13 amino acids. Germline CDR1 and CDR2: MGHRA and YSYEKL. The data originate from a study of T-cell reconstitution after alpha-beta-depleted transplantation in children. Unique molecular identifiers were incorporated during preparation of the TCRbeta library. Via MiXCR, TCRdb re-called the PCR reads, giving one row per CDR3 protein. The table shows around 380,000 distinct CDR3 sequences, with 11% occurring only once. The clonotype originates from a human donor who donated a stem cell graft to a child with acute myeloid leukemia. The chain carries TRBV4-1 and TRBJ2-1; no firm D call. The sequencing used PBMCs from the stem cell graft donor, collected from the stem cell graft. CDR3 coding DNA: TGCGCCAGCAGCCAAGTTGTAGCCCCAGGGCAGTTCTTC. It specifies CASSQVVAPGQFF.